There are many counts of the clone carrying this T cell receptor (beta chain). TCRdb processed the RT-PCR reads anew with MiXCR; each CDR3 protein has one entry. The sample gives more than 75,000 distinct CDR3 sequences, around 5% of which show up once; about 2.5% is in the top ten. Germline V CDR1 and CDR2: DFQATT, SNEGSKA (reference sequence). This CDR3 is built from 14 residues. V dropped 3 bases and J dropped 4 bases, with 15 bases sitting between them. This sample was taken from a study of patients and donors after allogeneic stem cell transplantation. The origin of this receptor is a human donor who was either an allogeneic HSCT recipient or a stem cell or donor lymphocyte infusion donor (not recorded which). It is not recorded whose cells these are; they may come from a transplant donor. The chain employs TRBV20-1 and TRBJ1-2; the D gene is possibly TRBD1 (6 bases). Sequencing input: blood, either unsorted or a sorted T cell fraction (not recorded which). CDR3 region: CSASRQDHIYGYTF. The CDR3 DNA sequence: TGCAGTGCTAGTAGACAGGATCACATCTATGGCTACACCTTC.